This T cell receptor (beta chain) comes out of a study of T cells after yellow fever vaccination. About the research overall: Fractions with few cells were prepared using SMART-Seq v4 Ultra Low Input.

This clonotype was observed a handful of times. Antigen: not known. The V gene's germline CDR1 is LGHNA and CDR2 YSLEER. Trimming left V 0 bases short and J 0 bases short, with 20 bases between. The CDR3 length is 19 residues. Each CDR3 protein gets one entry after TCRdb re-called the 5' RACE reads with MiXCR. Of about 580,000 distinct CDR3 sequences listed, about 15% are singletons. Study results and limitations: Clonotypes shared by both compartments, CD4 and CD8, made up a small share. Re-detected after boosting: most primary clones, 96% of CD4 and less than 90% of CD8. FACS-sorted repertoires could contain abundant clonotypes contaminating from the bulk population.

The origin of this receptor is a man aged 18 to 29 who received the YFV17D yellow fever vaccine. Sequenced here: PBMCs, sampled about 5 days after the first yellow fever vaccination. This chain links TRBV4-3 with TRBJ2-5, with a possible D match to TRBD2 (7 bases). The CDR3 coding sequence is TGCGCCAGCAGCCAAGAAGAAGGCGGGGGCGACGAGTACCAAGAGACCCAGTACTTC. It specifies CASSQEEGGGDEYQETQYF.